The clone carrying this T cell receptor beta chain was seen more than once but under ten times. The antigen is undetermined. This entry belongs to a study of identical twins. Study-level points and caveats: Within cord blood, abundant beta clonotypes carried fewer insertions, but memory repertoires showed no such trend. Weaker excess sharing between twins was seen in beta out-of-frame sequences. Shared out-of-frame alpha sequences (those common to twins) showed excess low generation probability.

This CDR3 region has 13 residues. Trimming took 4 bases from V and 7 from J, leaving 11 bases between them. CDR1 and CDR2 (germline): KGHDR, SFDVKD. Template switching introduced a universal primer site, and the cDNA bore unique molecular identifiers. MiXCR, run by TCRdb on the 5' RACE reads, gives a single entry per CDR3 protein. The sample yields about 1.7 million distinct CDR3 sequences, more than 30% seen once. The chain carries TRBV24-1 and TRBJ2-3, with a tentative D call TRBD2 (5 bases). Sequences were obtained from cord blood. This TCR came from a newborn girl in good health. CDR3 residues: CATSEGSRNTQYF. The CDR3 DNA reads TGTGCCACCAGTGAAGGGAGTAGGAATACGCAGTATTTT.